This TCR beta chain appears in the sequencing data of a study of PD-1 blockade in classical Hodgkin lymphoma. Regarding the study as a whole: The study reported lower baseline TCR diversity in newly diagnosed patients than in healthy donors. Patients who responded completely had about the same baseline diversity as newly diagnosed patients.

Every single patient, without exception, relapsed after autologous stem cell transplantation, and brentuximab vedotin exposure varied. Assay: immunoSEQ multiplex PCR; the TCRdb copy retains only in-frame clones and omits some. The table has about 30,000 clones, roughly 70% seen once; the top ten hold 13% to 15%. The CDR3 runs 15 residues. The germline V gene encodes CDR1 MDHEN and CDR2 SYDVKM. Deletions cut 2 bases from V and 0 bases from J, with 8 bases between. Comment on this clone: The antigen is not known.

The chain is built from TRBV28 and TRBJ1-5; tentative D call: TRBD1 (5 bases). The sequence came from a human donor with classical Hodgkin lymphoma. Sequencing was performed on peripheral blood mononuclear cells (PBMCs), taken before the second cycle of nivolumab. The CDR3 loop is CASSLAGGSNQPQHF. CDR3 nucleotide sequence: TGTGCCAGCAGTTTAGCCGGGGGTAGCAATCAGCCCCAGCATTTT.